Shown below are 28 T cell receptor beta chains from a single sample sequenced in a study of blood T cell repertoires in COVID-19. TCRdb's table, derived via immunoSEQ multiplex PCR, lists solely in-frame clones and lacks some. Here the sample spans about 90,000 clones, 86% being singletons. The sample was peripheral blood. The receptors here all came from a man of 80 years or more with active or convalescent COVID-19.

This chain uses TRBV27 with TRBJ2-3, with D possibly matching TRBD1 (5 bases). The CDR3 length is 16 residues. V lost 2 bases and J lost 1, with 13 bases in between. The germline V gene has CDR1 MNHEY and CDR2 SMNVEV (reference sequence). The CDR3 bases are TGTGCCAGCAGTTTAGAAGGGGTATGGGGCACAGATACGCAGTATTTT. It encodes CASSLEGVWGTDTQYF.

The CDR3, as DNA: TGTGCCAGCAGCTTAACCCCCGCAGGGGGCTCTGGAAACACCATATATTTT. Encoded protein: CASSLTPAGGSGNTIYF. V is TRBV11-2 and J is TRBJ1-3; 7 nucleotides line up with TRBD1. CDR3 length equals 17 residues. Per germline, CDR1 SGHAT and CDR2 FQNNGV. The junction had 7 bases not matched to a gene; V was cut back by 2 bases and J by 0 bases.

The chain has TRBV29-1 and TRBJ1-1, with D possibly TRBD1 on 5 matching bases. The CDR3 has 13 residues. V shed 7 bases and J shed 7 bases, with 19 bases lying between them. Germline V gives CDR1 SQVTM, CDR2 ANQGSEA. The CDR3 protein is CSGQGRRVGEAFF. DNA of the CDR3: TGCAGCGGGCAGGGCCGCAGGGTGGGTGAAGCTTTCTTT. The whole variable domain, remainder taken from reference TRBV29-1 and TRBJ1-1, is SAVISQKPSRDICQRGTSLTIQCQVDSQVTMMFWYRQQPGQSLTLIATANQGSEATYESGFVIDKFPISRPNLTFSTLTVSNMSPEDSSIYLCSGQGRRVGEAFFGQGTRLTVV.

The chain carries TRBV14 and TRBJ2-1; TRBD2 agrees at 7 bases. Germline trimming cut 1 base from V and 0 bases from J; bases unmatched to any gene: 6. The CDR3 consists of 17 residues. The germline V gene encodes CDR1 SGHDN and CDR2 FVKESK. CDR3 sequence reads: CASSQGVGGSSYNEQFF. The CDR3 DNA reads TGTGCCAGCAGCCAAGGGGTCGGCGGGAGCTCCTACAATGAGCAGTTCTTC.

The chain links TRBV5-1 to TRBJ1-2; D perhaps matches TRBD1 (6 bases). CDR1 and CDR2 from the germline V gene are SGHRS and YFSETQ. This CDR3 has 13 residues. Trimming took off 5 bases at V and 1 base at J, with 9 bases between the two ends. The CDR3 region has the DNA TGCGCCAGCAGTAGGACAGATAACTATGGCTACACCTTC. Translation: CASSRTDNYGYTF.

CDR3 region: CASRSSGAYNEQFF. The CDR3 DNA reads TGTGCCAGCAGGTCTAGCGGGGCCTACAATGAGCAGTTCTTC. The rearrangement links TRBV3-1 (or the pseudogene TRBV3-2) to TRBJ2-1, with TRBD2 matching 9 bases. From germline, CDR1 is LGHDT and CDR2 YNNKEL (reference sequence). Trimming at V came to 6 bases and at J to 2 bases, leaving 2 bases not matched to a gene. The CDR3 is made up of 14 amino acids.

J is TRBJ1-6 and V is TRBV28; D is unclear. Trimming took 2 bases from V and 5 from J, leaving 13 bases between them. CDR3 length equals 16 residues. The germline CDR1 and CDR2 sequences are MDHEN and SYDVKM. CDR3 in DNA: TGTGCCAGCAGTTTAGGCGGCGGGAGCAATAATTCACCCCTCCACTTT. It is translated as CASSLGGGSNNSPLHF.

The V and J genes are TRBV28 and TRBJ2-7, with 8 positions matching TRBD1. Trimming removed 6 bases from V and 4 bases from J; junction bases left unmatched: 8. Germline CDR1 MDHEN, CDR2 SYDVKM. The CDR3 contains 14 residues. The CDR3 here is CASRDRQGRYEQYF. The CDR3, as DNA: TGTGCCAGCAGGGACCGACAGGGGCGGTACGAGCAGTACTTC.

V and J are TRBV7-2 and TRBJ2-1; 7 positions match TRBD1. The germline CDR1 and CDR2 sequences are SGHTA and FQGNSA. There are 16 residues in the CDR3. V dropped 5 bases and J dropped 1; count of bases not matched to a gene: 8. DNA for the CDR3: TGTGCCAGCAGCGGGTGGACAGGTCCTTCCTACAATGAGCAGTTCTTC. Amino acid sequence: CASSGWTGPSYNEQFF. Supplemented by reference TRBV7-2 and TRBJ2-1, the full variable domain reads GAGVSQSPSNKVTEKGKDVELRCDPISGHTALYWYRQSLGQGLEFLIYFQGNSAPDKSGLPSDRFSAERTGGSVSTLTIQRTQQEDSAVYLCASSGWTGPSYNEQFFGPGTRLTVL.

V and J are TRBV24-1 and TRBJ1-1; D uncertain. Germline lookup yields CDR1 KGHDR and CDR2 SFDVKD. Between the trimmed V and J ends, which lost 3 bases and 10 bases, there was a span of 11 bases. The CDR3 consists of 12 residues. CDR3 in amino acids: CATSDPDRGAFF. In DNA, the CDR3 is TGTGCCACCAGTGATCCTGACCGGGGAGCTTTCTTT.

The chain is built from TRBV15 and TRBJ2-7; D gene ambiguous. V was clipped by 1 base and J by 4 bases, with 17 bases between them. The germline gives CDR1 LNHNV, CDR2 YYDKDF (reference sequence). CDR3 size: 16 residues. CDR3 DNA sequence: TGTGCCACCAGCAGAGGCATCTTGAAGATCGAGTACGAGCAGTACTTC. This encodes CATSRGILKIEYEQYF.

The chain links TRBV28 to TRBJ1-4; 11 bases fit TRBD1. The length of the CDR3 is 15 residues. Germline assignment: CDR1 MDHEN and CDR2 SYDVKM. V dropped 5 bases and J dropped 5; count of bases not matched to a gene: 4. Written as DNA, the CDR3 is TGTGCCAGCAGTGGGACAGGGGGATGGAATGAAAAACTGTTTTTT. Translating it yields CASSGTGGWNEKLFF.

The rearrangement links TRBV7-6 to TRBJ1-6, with a weak D call TRBD1 (5 bases). The CDR3 has 21 residues. The V gene's germline CDR1 is SGHVS and CDR2 FNYEAQ. V lost 2 bases, J lost 0 bases, and 23 bases lay in between. CDR3 sequence: CASSLLFLRLKRGSYNSPLHF. The DNA of the CDR3 is TGTGCCAGCAGCTTACTTTTTCTCCGGTTAAAAAGGGGCTCCTATAATTCACCCCTCCACTTT.

V usage is TRBV28 and J usage is TRBJ1-1; TRBD1 matches at 7 bases. CDR3 size: 12 residues. Germline CDR1 reads MDHEN; CDR2 reads SYDVKM. Trimming removed 5 bases from V and 8 bases from J; junction bases left unmatched: 5. CDR3 nucleotides: TGTGCCAGCAGTCTGGGACAGTCAGAAGCTTTCTTT. Translating it yields CASSLGQSEAFF. Combining the CDR3 with reference TRBV28 and TRBJ1-1 gives the whole variable domain DVKVTQSSRYLVKRTGEKVFLECVQDMDHENMFWYRQDPGLGLRLIYFSYDVKMKEKGDIPEGYSVSREKKERFSLILESASTNQTSMYLCASSLGQSEAFFGQGTRLTVV.

The V call is TRBV15, the J call TRBJ1-5; 8 nucleotides agree with TRBD1. Germline assignment: CDR1 LNHNV and CDR2 YYDKDF (reference sequence). This CDR3 is 15 amino acids long. Trimming at V came to 0 bases and at J to 5 bases, leaving 3 bases not matched to a gene. CDR3 nucleotide sequence: TGTGCCACCAGCAGAGACAGGGGGCACGATCAGCCCCAGCATTTT. Encoded protein: CATSRDRGHDQPQHF. The full variable domain, with the rest looked up from reference TRBV15 and TRBJ1-5, is DAMVIQNPRYQVTQFGKPVTLSCSQTLNHNVMYWYQQKSSQAPKLLFHYYDKDFNNEADTPDNFQSRRPNTSFCFLDIRSPGLGDTAMYLCATSRDRGHDQPQHFGDGTRLSIL.

This chain connects TRBV7-4 to TRBJ2-7; unclear D gene. Looked up from germline, CDR1 is SGHVT and CDR2 is SQSDAQ. This CDR3 is built from 12 residues. V lost 2 bases to trimming and J lost 4 bases, with 6 bases between them. The DNA of the CDR3 is TGTGCCAGCAGCTTAAACTGTTACGAGCAGTACTTC. As protein: CASSLNCYEQYF.

This sequence joins TRBV5-3 and TRBJ1-2; TRBD1 is a possible D gene (5 bases). TRBV5-3 qualifies as an ORF whose function is uncertain. The CDR3 is 11 amino acids. V lost 4 bases and J 8 bases, leaving 9 bases between the germline ends. CDR3 nucleotide sequence: TGTGCCAGAAGCCCACGGGGGGGCTACACCTTC. It encodes CARSPRGGYTF.

The V gene is TRBV9, the J gene TRBJ1-1; TRBD1 might be the D (5 bases). This CDR3 spans 13 amino acids. Trimming removed 5 bases at V and 8 bases at J, with 16 bases between. CDR1 is SGDLS, CDR2 YYNGEE, per germline. The DNA of the CDR3 is TGTGCCAGCAGTACAACTGACGACAGCGAAGCTTTCTTT. Translated, it gives CASSTTDDSEAFF. The full variable domain, with the rest looked up from reference TRBV9 and TRBJ1-1, is DSGVTQTPKHLITATGQRVTLRCSPRSGDLSVYWYQQSLDQGLQFLIQYYNGEERAKGNILERFSAQQFPDLHSELNLSSLELGDSALYFCASSTTDDSEAFFGQGTRLTVV.

The chain employs TRBV3-1 (or the pseudogene TRBV3-2) and TRBJ2-7; 14 nucleotides agree with TRBD2. CDR3 length: 18 amino acids. The V segment lost 4 bases and the J segment 2 bases; nucleotides outside the gene matches: 10. The germline V gene encodes CDR1 LGHDT and CDR2 YNNKEL (reference sequence). CDR3 amino acids: CASSPPTSGRGVAYEQYF. The CDR3 region has the DNA TGTGCCAGCAGCCCACCGACTAGCGGGAGGGGTGTCGCCTACGAGCAGTACTTC.

This clone was detected only once. The chain is built from TRBV3-1 (or the pseudogene TRBV3-2) and TRBJ2-5; D may be TRBD2 (5 bases). The V end was cut by 6 bases, the J end by 5 bases, with 16 bases between. There are 14 residues in the CDR3. Per the germline V gene, CDR1 is LGHDT and CDR2 is YNNKEL (reference sequence). CDR3 protein: CASRPQGGGETQYF. The CDR3 DNA sequence: TGTGCCAGCAGACCACAAGGAGGCGGGGAGACCCAGTACTTC.

The rearrangement joins TRBV6-5 to TRBJ1-2; D unclear. The CDR3 consists of 14 residues. The V end was cut by 6 bases, the J end by 2 bases, with 13 bases between. Germline V lookup: CDR1 MNHEY, CDR2 SVGAGI. The CDR3 DNA is TGTGCCAGCAGGCGAGAACTGAGGAACTATGGCTACACCTTC. Amino acid sequence: CASRRELRNYGYTF.

The V gene is TRBV3-1 (or the pseudogene TRBV3-2), the J gene TRBJ2-3; possibly TRBD1 for D (5 bases). Trimming left V 0 bases short and J 7 bases short, with 17 bases between. Germline V gives CDR1 LGHDT, CDR2 YNNKEL (reference sequence). The CDR3 sequence is 16 residues long. The CDR3 reads CASSQDWGQGHYTQYF. The CDR3 DNA sequence: TGTGCCAGCAGCCAAGATTGGGGCCAGGGCCACTATACGCAGTATTTT.

The chain is built from TRBV11-3 and TRBJ2-1; TRBD2 matches 7 bases. CDR1 is SGHNT and CDR2 is YENEEA in the germline V gene. This CDR3 is 13 amino acids long. Germline trimming cut 3 bases from V and 8 bases from J; bases unmatched to any gene: 4. CDR3 sequence: CASSFVAGDEQFF. DNA for the CDR3: TGTGCCAGCAGCTTCGTTGCGGGAGATGAGCAGTTCTTC.

The chain employs TRBV6-5 and TRBJ2-3; perhaps TRBD1 as D (6 bases). This CDR3 spans 13 amino acids. CDR1 is MNHEY and CDR2 is SVGAGI in the germline V gene. Between the trimmed V and J ends, which lost 7 bases and 2 bases, there was a span of 10 bases. CDR3 coding DNA: TGTGCCAGCAAGGACAGCCACACAGATACGCAGTATTTT. It encodes CASKDSHTDTQYF.

CDR3 amino acids: CASSSPGGSGTEAFF. The CDR3 DNA reads TGTGCCAGCAGCTCACCAGGGGGCAGTGGCACTGAAGCTTTCTTT. This chain links TRBV7-2 with TRBJ1-1; 8 bases are shared with TRBD1. From germline, CDR1 is SGHTA and CDR2 FQGNSA. V lost 4 bases, J lost 4 bases, and 8 bases stayed unmatched. The CDR3 is made up of 15 amino acids.

The chain carries TRBV7-6 and TRBJ2-7; no definite D call. This CDR3 has 15 amino acids. The ends were cut back, 5 bases at V and 2 bases at J, with 16 bases in the middle. Germline V gene data show CDR1 as SGHVS and CDR2 as FNYEAQ. CDR3 in DNA: TGTGCCAGCAGCCGAGAACGCGGCAGAACCTACGAGCAGTACTTC. Residues: CASSRERGRTYEQYF.

The chain recombines TRBV7-9 with TRBJ2-1; TRBD2 matches 7 bases. V lost 5 bases and J lost 3; bases outside the gene matches: 10. The CDR3 is 16 amino acids. Germline loops: CDR1 SEHNR, CDR2 FQNEAQ (reference sequence). The CDR3 bases are TGTGCCAGCAGCCTAAGGCGGGAGTTCCGCTACAATGAGCAGTTCTTC. Translating gives CASSLRREFRYNEQFF.

V gene TRBV6-2 or TRBV6-3 combines with J gene TRBJ2-7, with 8 nucleotides matching TRBD1. The germline CDR1 and CDR2 sequences are MNHEY and SVGEGT. V dropped 4 bases and J dropped 3; count of bases not matched to a gene: 5. The CDR3 has 14 amino acids. Written as DNA, the CDR3 is TGTGCCAGCAGTTGGGGACAGGTTCTCTACGAGCAGTACTTC. Protein product: CASSWGQVLYEQYF.